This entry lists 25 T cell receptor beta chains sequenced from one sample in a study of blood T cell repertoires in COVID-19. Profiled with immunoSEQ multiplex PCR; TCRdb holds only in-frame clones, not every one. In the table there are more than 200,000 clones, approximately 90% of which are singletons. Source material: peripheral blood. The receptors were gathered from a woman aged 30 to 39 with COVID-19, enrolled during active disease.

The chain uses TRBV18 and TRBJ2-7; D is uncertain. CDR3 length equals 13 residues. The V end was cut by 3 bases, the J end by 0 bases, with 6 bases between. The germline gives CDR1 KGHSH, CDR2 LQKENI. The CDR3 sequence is CASSPQNSYEQYV. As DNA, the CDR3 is TGTGCCAGCTCACCGCAGAACTCCTACGAGCAGTACGTC.

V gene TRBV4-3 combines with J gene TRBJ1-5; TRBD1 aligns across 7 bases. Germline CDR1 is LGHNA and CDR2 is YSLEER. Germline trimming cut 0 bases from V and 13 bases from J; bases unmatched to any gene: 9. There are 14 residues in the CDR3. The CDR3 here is CASSQDDTATGQHF. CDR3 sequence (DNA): TGCGCCAGCAGCCAAGATGACACCGCGACAGGGCAGCATTTT.

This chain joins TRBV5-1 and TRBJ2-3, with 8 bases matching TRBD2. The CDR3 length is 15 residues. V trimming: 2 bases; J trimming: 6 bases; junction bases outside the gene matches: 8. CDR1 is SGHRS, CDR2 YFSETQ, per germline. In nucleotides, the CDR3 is TGCGCCAGCAGCTTTAGCGGGATTATTTCGGATACGCAGTATTTT. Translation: CASSFSGIISDTQYF.

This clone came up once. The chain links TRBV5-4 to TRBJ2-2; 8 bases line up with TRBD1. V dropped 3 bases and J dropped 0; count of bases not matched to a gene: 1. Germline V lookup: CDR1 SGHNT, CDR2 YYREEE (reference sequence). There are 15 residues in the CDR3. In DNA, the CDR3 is TGTGCCAGCAGCTCGGACAGGGCGAACACCGGGGAGCTGTTTTTT. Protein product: CASSSDRANTGELFF.

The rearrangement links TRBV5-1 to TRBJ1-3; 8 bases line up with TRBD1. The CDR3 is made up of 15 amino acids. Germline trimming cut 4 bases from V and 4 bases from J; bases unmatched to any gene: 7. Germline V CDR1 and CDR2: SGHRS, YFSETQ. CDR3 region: CASSRTGTGGNTIYF. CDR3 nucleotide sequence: TGCGCCAGCAGCCGGACCGGGACAGGAGGAAACACCATATATTTT.

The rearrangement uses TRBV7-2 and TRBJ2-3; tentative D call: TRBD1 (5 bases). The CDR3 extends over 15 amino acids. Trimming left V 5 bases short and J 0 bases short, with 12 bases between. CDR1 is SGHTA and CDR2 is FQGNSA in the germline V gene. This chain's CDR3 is CASSPGLGSTDTQYF. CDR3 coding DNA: TGTGCCAGCAGCCCAGGGCTTGGTAGCACAGATACGCAGTATTTT.

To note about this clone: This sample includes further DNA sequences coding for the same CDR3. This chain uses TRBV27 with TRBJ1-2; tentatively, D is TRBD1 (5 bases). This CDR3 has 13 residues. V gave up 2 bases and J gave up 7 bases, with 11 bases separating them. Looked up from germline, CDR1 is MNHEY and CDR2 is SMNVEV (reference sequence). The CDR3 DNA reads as TGTGCCAGCAGTTTAACGGGGGGTAGTGGCTACACCTTC. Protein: CASSLTGGSGYTF.

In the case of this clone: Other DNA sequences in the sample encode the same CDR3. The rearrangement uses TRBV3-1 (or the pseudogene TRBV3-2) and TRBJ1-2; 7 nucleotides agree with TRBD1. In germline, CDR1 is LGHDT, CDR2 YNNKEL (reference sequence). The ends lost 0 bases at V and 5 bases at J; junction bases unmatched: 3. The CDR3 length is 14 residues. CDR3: CASSQDSGGYGYTF. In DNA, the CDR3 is TGTGCCAGCAGCCAAGATTCAGGGGGGTATGGCTACACCTTC.

The CDR3 DNA is TGTGCCAGCAGCCCAACAGGGACCCCGGACTTATATGGCTACACCTTC. Its protein is CASSPTGTPDLYGYTF. The rearrangement uses TRBV9 and TRBJ1-2; possibly TRBD1 for D (6 bases). The ends were cut back, 4 bases at V and 5 bases at J, with 21 bases in the middle. The CDR3 contains 16 residues. Germline V CDR1 and CDR2: SGDLS, YYNGEE.

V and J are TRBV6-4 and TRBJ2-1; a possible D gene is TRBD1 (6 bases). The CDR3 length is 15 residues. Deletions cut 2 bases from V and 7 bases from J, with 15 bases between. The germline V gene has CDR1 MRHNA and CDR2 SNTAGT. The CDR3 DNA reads TGTGCCAGCAGTGACCTCGACAGGACTGCGAATGAGCAGTTCTTC. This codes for CASSDLDRTANEQFF.

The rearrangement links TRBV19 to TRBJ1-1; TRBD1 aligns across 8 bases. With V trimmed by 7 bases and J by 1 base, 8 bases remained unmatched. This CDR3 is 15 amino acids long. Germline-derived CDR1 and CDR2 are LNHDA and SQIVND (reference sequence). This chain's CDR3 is CASTLSGTGNTEAFF. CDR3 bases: TGTGCCAGTACCCTATCCGGGACAGGGAACACTGAAGCTTTCTTT.

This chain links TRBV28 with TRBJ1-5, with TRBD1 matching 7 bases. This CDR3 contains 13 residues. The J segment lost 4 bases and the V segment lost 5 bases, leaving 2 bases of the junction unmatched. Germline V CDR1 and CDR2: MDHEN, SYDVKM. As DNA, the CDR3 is TGTGCCAGCAGTCCGGACAGGAATCAGCCCCAGCATTTT. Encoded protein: CASSPDRNQPQHF.

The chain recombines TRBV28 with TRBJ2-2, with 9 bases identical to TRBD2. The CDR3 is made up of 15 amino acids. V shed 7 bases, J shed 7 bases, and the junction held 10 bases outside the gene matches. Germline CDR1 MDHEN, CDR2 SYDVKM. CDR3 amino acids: CASMWRGGLLGELFF. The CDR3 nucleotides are TGTGCCAGCATGTGGCGGGGGGGCCTTCTCGGGGAGCTGTTTTTT.

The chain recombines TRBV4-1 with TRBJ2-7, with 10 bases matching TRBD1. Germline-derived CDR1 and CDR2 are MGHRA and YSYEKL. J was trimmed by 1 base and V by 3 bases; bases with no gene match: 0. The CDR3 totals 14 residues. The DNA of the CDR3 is TGCGCCAGCAGCCAGGGACAGGGGTCCTACGAGCAGTACTTC. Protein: CASSQGQGSYEQYF.

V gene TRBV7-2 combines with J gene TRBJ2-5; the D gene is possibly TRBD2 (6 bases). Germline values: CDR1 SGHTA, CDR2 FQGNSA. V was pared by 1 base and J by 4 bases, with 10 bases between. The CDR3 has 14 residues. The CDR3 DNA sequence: TGTGCCAGCAGCTTAGGGGTCGGGGGAGAGACCCAGTACTTC. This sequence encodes CASSLGVGGETQYF.

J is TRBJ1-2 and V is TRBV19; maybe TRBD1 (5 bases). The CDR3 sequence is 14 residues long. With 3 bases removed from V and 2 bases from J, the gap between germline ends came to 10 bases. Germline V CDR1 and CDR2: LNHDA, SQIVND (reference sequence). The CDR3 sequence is CASSIQTENYGYTF. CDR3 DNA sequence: TGTGCCAGTAGTATCCAGACAGAAAACTATGGCTACACCTTC.

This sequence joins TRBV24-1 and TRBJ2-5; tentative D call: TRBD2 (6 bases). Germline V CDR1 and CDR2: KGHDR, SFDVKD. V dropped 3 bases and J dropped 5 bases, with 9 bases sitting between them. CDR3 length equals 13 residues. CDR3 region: CATSDRGWETQYF. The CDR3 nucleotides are TGTGCCACCAGTGATCGGGGGTGGGAGACCCAGTACTTC.

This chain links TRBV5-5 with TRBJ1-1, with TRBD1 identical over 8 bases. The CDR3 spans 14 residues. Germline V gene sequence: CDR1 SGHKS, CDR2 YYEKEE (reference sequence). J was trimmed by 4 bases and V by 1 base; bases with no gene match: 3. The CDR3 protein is CASSLLQGGTEAFF. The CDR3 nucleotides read TGTGCCAGCAGCTTGTTACAGGGGGGCACTGAAGCTTTCTTT.

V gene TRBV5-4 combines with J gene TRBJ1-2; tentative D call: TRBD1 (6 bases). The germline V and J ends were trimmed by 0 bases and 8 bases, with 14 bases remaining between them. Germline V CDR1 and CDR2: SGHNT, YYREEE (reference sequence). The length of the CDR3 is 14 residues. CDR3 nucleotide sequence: TGTGCCAGCAGCTTGGCGTTGGGGGCCGGGGGCTACACCTTC. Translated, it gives CASSLALGAGGYTF.

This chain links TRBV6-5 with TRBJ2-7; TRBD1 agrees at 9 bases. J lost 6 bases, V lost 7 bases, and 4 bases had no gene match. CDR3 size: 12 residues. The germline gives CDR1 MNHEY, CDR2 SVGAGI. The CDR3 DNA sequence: TGTGCCAGCACTTCGACAGGGGGCGAGCAGTACGTC. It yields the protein CASTSTGGEQYV.

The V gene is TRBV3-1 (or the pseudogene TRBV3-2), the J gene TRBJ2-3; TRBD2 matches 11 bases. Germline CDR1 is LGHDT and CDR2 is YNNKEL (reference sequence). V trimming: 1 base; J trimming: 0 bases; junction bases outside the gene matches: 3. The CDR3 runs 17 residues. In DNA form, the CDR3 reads TGTGCCAGCAGCCAAGGACTAGCGGGGCGTAGCACAGATACGCAGTATTTT. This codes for CASSQGLAGRSTDTQYF.

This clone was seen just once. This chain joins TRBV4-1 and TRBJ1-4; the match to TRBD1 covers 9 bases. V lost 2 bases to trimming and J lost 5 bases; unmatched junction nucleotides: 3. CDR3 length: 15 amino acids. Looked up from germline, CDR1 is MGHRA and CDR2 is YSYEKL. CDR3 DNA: TGCGCCAGCAGCCAAACCGGGACAGGGAATGAAAAACTGTTTTTT. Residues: CASSQTGTGNEKLFF.

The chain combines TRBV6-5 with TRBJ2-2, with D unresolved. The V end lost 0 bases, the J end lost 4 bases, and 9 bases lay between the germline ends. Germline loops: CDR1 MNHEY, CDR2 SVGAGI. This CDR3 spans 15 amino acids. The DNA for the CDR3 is TGTGCCAGCAGTTACTCGGTCAGGTCCACCGGGGAGCTGTTTTTT. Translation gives CASSYSVRSTGELFF.

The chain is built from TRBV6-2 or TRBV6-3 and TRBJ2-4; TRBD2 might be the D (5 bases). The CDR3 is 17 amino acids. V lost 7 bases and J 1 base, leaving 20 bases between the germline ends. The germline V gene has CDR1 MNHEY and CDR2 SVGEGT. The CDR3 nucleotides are TGTGCCAGCACCCCCGGTGGAGAGGGAAAGGCCAAAAACATTCAGTACTTC. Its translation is CASTPGGEGKAKNIQYF.

In nucleotides, the CDR3 is TGCGCCAGCAGCCAAGATTACGTCGGACAGCCCCGACCTCCCTTATATTTT. This sequence encodes CASSQDYVGQPRPPLYF. The genes are TRBV4-1 and TRBJ1-3, with TRBD1 as a possible D gene (6 bases). The V gene lost 0 bases and the J gene lost 14 bases, with 26 bases spanning the gap. Germline V gene data show CDR1 as MGHRA and CDR2 as YSYEKL. The CDR3 extends over 17 amino acids.